These 27 T cell receptor beta chains came from one sample sequenced in a study of T cells after yellow fever vaccination. Using its own MiXCR run on the 5' RACE reads, TCRdb lists one record per CDR3 protein. This repertoire shows 400,000 or so distinct CDR3 sequences, around 10% found once; its top ten account for roughly 18%. The sample consisted of PBMCs, taken on the day of the first yellow fever vaccination. These receptors came from a man aged 18 to 30 who received the YFV17D yellow fever vaccine.

In its sample, this clonotype was seen a few times. This sequence joins TRBV14 and TRBJ2-3; perhaps TRBD2 as D (7 bases). There are 16 residues in the CDR3. CDR1 and CDR2 from the germline V gene are SGHDN and FVKESK. The V and J ends lost 1 base and 2 bases respectively, with 13 bases between them. CDR3: CASSQVGGGLTDTQYF. CDR3 sequence (DNA): TGTGCCAGCAGCCAAGTGGGCGGGGGCCTCACAGATACGCAGTATTTT.

This clonotype appeared a few times. This sequence joins TRBV7-2 and TRBJ2-5; no clear D gene. Deletions cut 2 bases from V and 1 base from J, with 8 bases between. The CDR3 has 14 residues. Germline-derived CDR1 and CDR2 are SGHTA and FQGNSA. The CDR3: CASSLNLGQETQYF. In nucleotides, the CDR3 is TGTGCCAGCAGCTTAAATCTGGGCCAAGAGACCCAGTACTTC.

The chain links TRBV12-3 or TRBV12-4 to TRBJ2-1; TRBD1 might be the D (5 bases). The ends were cut back, 2 bases at V and 1 base at J, with 9 bases in the middle. The CDR3 is 15 amino acids. CDR3 bases: TGTGCCAGCAGTTTACAGGCAGGGTCCTACAATGAGCAGTTCTTC. Its protein is CASSLQAGSYNEQFF.

This CDR3 reads CASSSRRASETQYF. CDR3 sequence (DNA): TGTGCCAGTAGTAGTCGGAGGGCTTCAGAGACCCAGTACTTC. This rearrangement joins TRBV19 to TRBJ2-5; the D gene is possibly TRBD2 (6 bases). The V gene's germline CDR1 is LNHDA and CDR2 SQIVND (reference sequence). Trimming shortened V by 4 bases and J by 4 bases, and 13 bases separated the two germline ends. The CDR3 extends over 14 amino acids. Based on the CDR3 plus reference TRBV19 and TRBJ2-5, the full variable domain is DGGITQSPKYLFRKEGQNVTLSCEQNLNHDAMYWYRQDPGQGLRLIYYSQIVNDFQKGDIAEGYSVSREKKESFPLTVTSAQKNPTAFYLCASSSRRASETQYFGPGTRLLVL.

This clonotype was observed a few times. V and J are TRBV6-5 and TRBJ2-7; D possibly corresponds to TRBD1 (5 bases). CDR1 and CDR2 from the germline V gene are MNHEY and SVGAGI. The CDR3 length is 14 residues. V was shortened by 4 bases and J by 5 bases, with 15 bases between the two germline ends. CDR3 nucleotides: TGTGCCAGCAGTTTTTCAGGGAATCGCGACGAGCAGTACTTC. It is translated as CASSFSGNRDEQYF.

In its sample, this clonotype was seen many times. The gene calls are TRBV4-3 and TRBJ2-7; a possible D gene is TRBD1 (7 bases). Trimming cost V 4 bases and J 0 bases, with 16 bases left between them. CDR1 and CDR2 (germline): LGHNA, YSLEER. There are 16 residues in the CDR3. CDR3 coding DNA: TGCGCCAGCAGCCGGCATGCGGGACAGCTCTCCTACGAGCAGTACTTC. Translated, it gives CASSRHAGQLSYEQYF.

The rearrangement joins TRBV27 to TRBJ2-3, with D maybe TRBD1 (5 bases). The CDR3 has 14 residues. Germline assignment: CDR1 MNHEY and CDR2 SMNVEV (reference sequence). V shed 4 bases and J shed 5 bases, with 13 bases lying between them. In nucleotides, the CDR3 is TGTGCCAGCAGTTCTAGGGGCATAAGAGATACGCAGTATTTT. Its protein is CASSSRGIRDTQYF.

A few counts support this clonotype. The rearrangement joins TRBV28 to TRBJ1-3, with 9 positions matching TRBD1. The germline V gene encodes CDR1 MDHEN and CDR2 SYDVKM. Trimming removed 6 bases from V and 0 bases from J; junction bases left unmatched: 12. CDR3 length equals 18 residues. The chain's CDR3 is CASRIRGQGFFSGNTIYF. The CDR3 bases are TGTGCCAGCAGGATCCGGGGACAGGGATTTTTCTCTGGAAACACCATATATTTT. The full variable domain, in which reference TRBV28 and TRBJ1-3 provide the parts outside the CDR3, is DVKVTQSSRYLVKRTGEKVFLECVQDMDHENMFWYRQDPGLGLRLIYFSYDVKMKEKGDIPEGYSVSREKKERFSLILESASTNQTSMYLCASRIRGQGFFSGNTIYFGEGSWLTVV.

The chain joins TRBV4-1 to TRBJ1-2, with 9 nucleotides matching TRBD1. This CDR3 has 12 residues. Unmatched junction bases numbered 3, after V lost 6 bases and J lost 7 bases. Germline CDR1 reads MGHRA; CDR2 reads YSYEKL. The CDR3 DNA reads TGCGCCAGCAGTTGGACAGGGGCTGGCTACACCTTC. Translated, it gives CASSWTGAGYTF.

The chain combines TRBV4-1 with TRBJ2-1; D is uncertain. Germline V CDR1 and CDR2: MGHRA, YSYEKL. This CDR3 comprises 13 residues. Trimming stripped 2 bases from V and 8 bases from J, with 10 bases between. CDR3 region: CASSQPISYEQFF. As DNA, the CDR3 is TGCGCCAGCAGCCAACCCATAAGCTATGAGCAGTTCTTC.

For the CDR3, the DNA is TGTGCCAGCAGCTCCGGACAGGGGACCCAAAACGAGCAGTACGTC. Its translation is CASSSGQGTQNEQYV. The V gene is TRBV11-2, the J gene TRBJ2-7; 9 bases fit TRBD1. The CDR3 runs 15 residues. V shed 4 bases and J 5 bases; nucleotides not matched to a gene: 9. In germline, CDR1 is SGHAT, CDR2 FQNNGV.

The rearrangement joins TRBV11-2 to TRBJ2-3; D might be TRBD1 (5 bases). Germline V gene lookup returns CDR1 SGHAT and CDR2 FQNNGV. Trimming removed 1 base from V and 0 bases from J, with 11 bases in between. This CDR3 spans 16 amino acids. The CDR3 sequence is CASSLVVPGSTDTQYF. In DNA, the CDR3 is TGTGCCAGCAGCTTAGTTGTCCCAGGGAGCACAGATACGCAGTATTTT.

This clonotype has just a few counts. This chain joins TRBV7-2 and TRBJ2-7; no clear D gene. The CDR3 totals 17 residues. Germline V gene sequence: CDR1 SGHTA, CDR2 FQGNSA. Trimming removed 0 bases at V and 0 bases at J, with 15 bases between. CDR3 sequence: CASSLASPGRGSYEQYF. The DNA of the CDR3 is TGTGCCAGCAGCTTAGCGTCCCCGGGTCGAGGCTCCTACGAGCAGTACTTC.

This clonotype was counted many times. The chain employs TRBV7-2 and TRBJ2-7; no clear D gene. The CDR3 runs 14 residues. Germline CDR1 SGHTA, CDR2 FQGNSA. The V end was cut by 5 bases, the J end by 0 bases, with 11 bases between. CDR3 nucleotide sequence: TGTGCCAGCAGCCCTGGTTTGGTCTCCTACGAGCAGTACTTC. Amino acid sequence: CASSPGLVSYEQYF.

CDR3 sequence: CSVARGTGNTGELFF. The DNA of the CDR3 is TGCAGCGTTGCTAGGGGGACAGGGAACACCGGGGAGCTGTTTTTT. The chain carries TRBV29-1 and TRBJ2-2; 8 nucleotides match TRBD1. Trimming at V came to 4 bases and at J to 1 base, leaving 5 bases not matched to a gene. The CDR3 is 15 amino acids. CDR1 and CDR2 from the germline V gene are SQVTM and ANQGSEA.

This chain joins TRBV9 and TRBJ2-1; 10 bases map to TRBD2. The CDR3 runs to 16 residues. Germline assignment: CDR1 SGDLS and CDR2 YYNGEE. Losses at the gene ends were 6 bases for V and 5 bases for J; bases not matched to a gene: 11. In nucleotides, the CDR3 is TGTGCCAGCACAGCGTTTTCTAGCGGGGGAAACAATGAGCAGTTCTTC. It is translated as CASTAFSSGGNNEQFF.

The CDR3 DNA reads as TGTGCCAGCAGTCTTGCGTCACAGCGTAATGAAAAACTGTTTTTT. This translates into CASSLASQRNEKLFF. This chain uses TRBV5-6 with TRBJ1-4; D is unresolved. V lost 5 bases and J 4 bases, leaving 15 bases between the germline ends. The CDR3 extends over 15 amino acids. From germline, CDR1 is SGHDT and CDR2 YYEEEE.

CDR3 in amino acids: CASSVEGGFSNEQFF. The CDR3, as DNA: TGTGCCAGCAGCGTAGAGGGGGGCTTCTCTAATGAGCAGTTCTTC. This sequence joins TRBV9 and TRBJ2-1; D possibly uses TRBD1 or TRBD2 (6 bases each). The CDR3 totals 15 residues. Looked up from germline, CDR1 is SGDLS and CDR2 is YYNGEE. V lost 0 bases to trimming and J lost 7 bases, with 14 bases between them.

Only a few counts were recorded for this clonotype. The chain couples TRBV6-5 to TRBJ1-1, with D possibly matching TRBD1 (6 bases). V was cut by 4 bases and J by 5 bases, with 17 bases left in between. CDR1 MNHEY and CDR2 SVGAGI come from the germline V gene. The CDR3 has 15 amino acids. In DNA, the CDR3 is TGTGCCAGCAGTTTTACAGGGCCGATGAGGACTGAAGCTTTCTTT. It translates to CASSFTGPMRTEAFF.

This clonotype was detected only a few times. The gene calls are TRBV19 and TRBJ1-4, with 9 bases identical to TRBD1. This CDR3 has 15 amino acids. With V trimmed by 6 bases and J by 6 bases, 8 bases remained unmatched. The germline gives CDR1 LNHDA, CDR2 SQIVND (reference sequence). CDR3 bases: TGTGCCAGTAGATCCACGGGACAGGGTCATGAAAAACTGTTTTTT. Its translation is CASRSTGQGHEKLFF. Filled out from reference TRBV19 and TRBJ1-4, the complete variable domain reads DGGITQSPKYLFRKEGQNVTLSCEQNLNHDAMYWYRQDPGQGLRLIYYSQIVNDFQKGDIAEGYSVSREKKESFPLTVTSAQKNPTAFYLCASRSTGQGHEKLFFGSGTQLSVL.

This chain links TRBV7-6 with TRBJ2-3; unclear D gene. This CDR3 contains 14 residues. Germline V CDR1 and CDR2: SGHVS, FNYEAQ. The ends were cut back, 5 bases at V and 6 bases at J, with 15 bases in the middle. CDR3 in amino acids: CASSPSASPDTQYF. The CDR3 nucleotides are TGTGCCAGCAGCCCCTCGGCGAGTCCGGATACGCAGTATTTT.

This clonotype came up a few times. The chain recombines TRBV2 with TRBJ2-3; no reliable D call. V was cut by 7 bases and J by 6 bases, with 5 bases left in between. The germline V gene encodes CDR1 SNHLY and CDR2 FYNNEI. The CDR3 is 10 residues long. The CDR3 reads CASMTDTQYF. The DNA for the CDR3 is TGTGCCAGCATGACGGATACGCAGTATTTT.

In this sample, this clonotype turned up many times. The J gene is TRBJ1-2, the V gene TRBV12-3 or TRBV12-4, with D hard to call. With 4 bases removed from V and 4 bases from J, the gap between germline ends came to 10 bases. This CDR3 has 13 residues. The CDR3: CASSYGEAYGYTF. CDR3 sequence (DNA): TGTGCCAGCAGTTACGGGGAGGCCTATGGCTACACCTTC.

As DNA, the CDR3 is TGTGCCAGCAGCTTAGCGGACGAGACCCAGTACTTC. This codes for CASSLADETQYF. The chain couples TRBV7-9 to TRBJ2-5; D call uncertain. Trimming took off 0 bases at V and 5 bases at J, with 4 bases between the two ends. The length of the CDR3 is 12 residues. The germline CDR1 and CDR2 sequences are SEHNR and FQNEAQ (reference sequence).

The sample holds many counts of this clonotype. The germline gene is not matched at one end of the junction; a read error may be the cause. The chain has TRBV12-3 or TRBV12-4 and TRBJ1-5; D is undetermined. The CDR3 runs 12 residues. This chain's CDR3 is CASSLGNQPQHF. The CDR3, as DNA: TGTGCCAGCAGCTTAGGGAATCAGCCCCAGCATTTT.

V is TRBV5-1 and J is TRBJ2-6, with D uncertain. Trimming stripped 0 bases from V and 0 bases from J, with 7 bases between. The CDR3 sequence is 16 residues long. In germline, CDR1 is SGHRS, CDR2 YFSETQ. CDR3 protein: CASSLAGDSGANVLTF. The CDR3 DNA follows: TGCGCCAGCAGCTTGGCCGGAGACTCTGGGGCCAACGTCCTGACTTTC.

This clonotype occurred a few times. The rearrangement joins TRBV6-5 to TRBJ2-7; weak D call: TRBD1 (6 bases). CDR1 and CDR2 (germline): MNHEY, SVGAGI. V lost 0 bases and J lost 4, with 13 bases in between. The CDR3 runs 15 residues. The CDR3 coding sequence is TGTGCCAGCAGTTACTCAGGCAGGGGATCGTACGAGCAGTACTTC. Its translation: CASSYSGRGSYEQYF.